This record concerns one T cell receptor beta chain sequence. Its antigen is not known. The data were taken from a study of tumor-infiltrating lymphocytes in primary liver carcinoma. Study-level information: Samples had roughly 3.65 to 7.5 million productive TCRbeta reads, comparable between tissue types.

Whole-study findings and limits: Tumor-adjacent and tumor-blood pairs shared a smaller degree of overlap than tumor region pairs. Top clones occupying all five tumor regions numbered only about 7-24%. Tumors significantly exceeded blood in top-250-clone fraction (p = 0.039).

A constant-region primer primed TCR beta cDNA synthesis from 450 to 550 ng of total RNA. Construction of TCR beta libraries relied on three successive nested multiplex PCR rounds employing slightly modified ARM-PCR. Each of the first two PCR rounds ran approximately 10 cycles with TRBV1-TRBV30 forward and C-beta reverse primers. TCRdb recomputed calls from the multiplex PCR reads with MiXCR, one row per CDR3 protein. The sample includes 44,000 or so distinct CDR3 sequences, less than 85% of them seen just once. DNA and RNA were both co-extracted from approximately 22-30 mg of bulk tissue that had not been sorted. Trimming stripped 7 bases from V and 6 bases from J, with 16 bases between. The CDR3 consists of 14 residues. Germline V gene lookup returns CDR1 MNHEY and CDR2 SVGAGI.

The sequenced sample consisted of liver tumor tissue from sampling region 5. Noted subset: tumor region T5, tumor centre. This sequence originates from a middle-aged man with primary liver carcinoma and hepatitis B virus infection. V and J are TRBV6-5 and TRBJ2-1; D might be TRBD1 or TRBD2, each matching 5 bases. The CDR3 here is CASIQSGTCNEQFF. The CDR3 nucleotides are TGTGCCAGCATCCAATCGGGGACCTGCAATGAGCAGTTCTTC.